Following are 5 T cell receptor beta chains from one sample sequenced in a study of identical twins. Via MiXCR, TCRdb re-called the 5' RACE reads, giving one row per CDR3 protein. The top ten hold over 0.25% of the sample, which has more than 1.5 million distinct CDR3 sequences, about 30% seen once. Sequencing input: cord blood. These receptors originate from a newborn girl in good health.

This clonotype was picked up a small number of times. CDR3 nucleotide sequence: TGCAGCGTTGAAGGGGGCAGCCAACGGGGAACCTACGAGCAGTACTTC. Its translation is CSVEGGSQRGTYEQYF. V usage is TRBV29-1 and J usage is TRBJ2-7; D tentatively reads TRBD1 or TRBD2 (5 bases each). V shed 1 base and J shed 2 bases, with 18 bases lying between them. The CDR3 runs to 16 residues. Germline V gene data show CDR1 as SQVTM and CDR2 as ANQGSEA.

V and J are TRBV18 and TRBJ1-1, with 7 bases identical to TRBD1. This CDR3 has 15 residues. Germline V lookup: CDR1 KGHSH, CDR2 LQKENI. V was clipped by 5 bases and J by 0 bases; unmatched bases: 6. In DNA, the CDR3 is TGTGCCAGCTCATCTACAGGGGTCATGAACACTGAAGCTTTCTTT. This gives the protein CASSSTGVMNTEAFF.

Details on this clonotype: One end of the junction does not line up with germline, which may come from a read error. The chain employs TRBV7-9 and TRBJ2-6; D is ambiguous. This CDR3 region has 14 residues. Germline assignment: CDR1 SEHNR and CDR2 FQNEAQ (reference sequence). DNA of the CDR3: TGTGCCAACAGCTTAGGCTCTGGGGCCAACGTCCTGACTTTC. Its protein product is CANSLGSGANVLTF.

This chain uses TRBV20-1 with TRBJ1-6, with 9 bases lining up with TRBD1. After removal of 3 bases from V and 7 bases from J, the junction contained 7 bases not matched to a gene. The CDR3 consists of 15 residues. Germline V gene data show CDR1 as DFQATT and CDR2 as SNEGSKA (reference sequence). Here the CDR3 reads CSARQGTGLNSPLHF. CDR3 nucleotides: TGCAGTGCTAGGCAGGGGACAGGGTTAAATTCACCCCTCCACTTT.

The chain recombines TRBV21-1 with TRBJ1-1; no DNA check was done on the table's D call, TRBD1. TRBV21-1 is assigned pseudogene status. This CDR3 spans 16 amino acids. DNA of the CDR3: TGTGCCAGCAGCAAAGTTTCCGGGATTGCGAACACTGAAGCTTTCTTT. Translation: CASSKVSGIANTEAFF.